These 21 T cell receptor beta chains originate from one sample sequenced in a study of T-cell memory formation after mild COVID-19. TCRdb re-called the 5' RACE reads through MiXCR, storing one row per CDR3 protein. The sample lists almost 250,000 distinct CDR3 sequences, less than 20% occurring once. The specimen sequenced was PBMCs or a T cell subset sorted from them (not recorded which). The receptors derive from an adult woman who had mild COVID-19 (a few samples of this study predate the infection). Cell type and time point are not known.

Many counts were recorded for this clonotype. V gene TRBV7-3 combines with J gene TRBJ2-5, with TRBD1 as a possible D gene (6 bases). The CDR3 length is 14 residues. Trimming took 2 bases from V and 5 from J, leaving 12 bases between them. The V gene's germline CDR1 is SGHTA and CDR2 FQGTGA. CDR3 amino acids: CASSLAGGLETQYF. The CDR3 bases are TGTGCCAGCAGCTTAGCTGGGGGCTTGGAGACCCAGTACTTC.

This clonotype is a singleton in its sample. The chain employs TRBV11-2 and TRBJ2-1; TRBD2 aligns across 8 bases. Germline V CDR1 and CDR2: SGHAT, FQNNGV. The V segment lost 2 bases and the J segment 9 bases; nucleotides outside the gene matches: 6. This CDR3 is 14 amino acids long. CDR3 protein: CASSLTGGPGEQFF. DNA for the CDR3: TGTGCCAGCAGCTTAACGGGGGGGCCGGGTGAGCAGTTCTTC.

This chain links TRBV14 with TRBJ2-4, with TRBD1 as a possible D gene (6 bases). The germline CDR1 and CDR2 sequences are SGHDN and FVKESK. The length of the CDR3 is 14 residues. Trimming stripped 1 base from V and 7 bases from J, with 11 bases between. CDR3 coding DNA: TGTGCCAGCAGCCAAGCCAGTCAGGGGAACATTCAGTACTTC. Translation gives CASSQASQGNIQYF.

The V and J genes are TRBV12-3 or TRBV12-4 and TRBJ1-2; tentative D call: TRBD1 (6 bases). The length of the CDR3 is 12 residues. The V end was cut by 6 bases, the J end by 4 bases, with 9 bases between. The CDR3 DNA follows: TGTGCCAGCAGCCGGGACACCTATGGCTACACCTTC. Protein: CASSRDTYGYTF.

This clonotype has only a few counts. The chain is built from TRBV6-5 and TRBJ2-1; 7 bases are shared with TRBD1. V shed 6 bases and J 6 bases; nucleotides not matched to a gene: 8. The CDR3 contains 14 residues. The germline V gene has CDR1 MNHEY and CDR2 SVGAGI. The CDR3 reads CASRYRDRLNEQFF. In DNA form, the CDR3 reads TGTGCCAGCAGATACCGGGACAGACTCAATGAGCAGTTCTTC.

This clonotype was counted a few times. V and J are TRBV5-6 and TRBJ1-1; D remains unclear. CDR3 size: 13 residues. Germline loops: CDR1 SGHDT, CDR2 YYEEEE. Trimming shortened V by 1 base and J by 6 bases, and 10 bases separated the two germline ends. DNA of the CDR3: TGTGCCAGCAGCTTGAGCCCGGAGCCTGAAGCTTTCTTT. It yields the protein CASSLSPEPEAFF. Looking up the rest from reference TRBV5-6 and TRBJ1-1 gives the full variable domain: DAGVTQSPTHLIKTRGQQVTLRCSPKSGHDTVSWYQQALGQGPQFIFQYYEEEERQRGNFPDRFSGHQFPNYSSELNVNALLLGDSALYLCASSLSPEPEAFFGQGTRLTVV.

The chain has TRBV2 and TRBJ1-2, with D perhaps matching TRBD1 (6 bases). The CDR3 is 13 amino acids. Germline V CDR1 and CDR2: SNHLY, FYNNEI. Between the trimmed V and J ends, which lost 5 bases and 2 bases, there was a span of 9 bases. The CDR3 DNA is TGTGCCAGCAGTCGGGGGGCAAACTATGGCTACACCTTC. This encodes CASSRGANYGYTF.

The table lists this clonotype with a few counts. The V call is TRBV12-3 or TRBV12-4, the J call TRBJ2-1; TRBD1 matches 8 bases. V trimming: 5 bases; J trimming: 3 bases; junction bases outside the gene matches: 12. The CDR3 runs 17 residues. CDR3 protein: CASSTQPQGAGYNEQFF. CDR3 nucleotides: TGTGCCAGCAGTACCCAGCCCCAGGGGGCCGGCTACAATGAGCAGTTCTTC.

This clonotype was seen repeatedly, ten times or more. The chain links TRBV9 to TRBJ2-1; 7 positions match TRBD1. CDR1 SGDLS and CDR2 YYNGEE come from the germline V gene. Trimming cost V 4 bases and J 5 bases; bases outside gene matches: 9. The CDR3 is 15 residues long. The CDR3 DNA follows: TGTGCCAGCAGCTCGCAGGGGGTCCTTCACAATGAGCAGTTCTTC. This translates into CASSSQGVLHNEQFF.

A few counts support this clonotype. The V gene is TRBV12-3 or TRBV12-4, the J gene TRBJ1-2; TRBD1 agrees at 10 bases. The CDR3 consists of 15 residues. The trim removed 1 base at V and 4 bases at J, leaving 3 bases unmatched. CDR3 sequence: CASSLGTGGTYGYTF. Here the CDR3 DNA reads TGTGCCAGCAGTTTAGGGACAGGGGGTACCTATGGCTACACCTTC.

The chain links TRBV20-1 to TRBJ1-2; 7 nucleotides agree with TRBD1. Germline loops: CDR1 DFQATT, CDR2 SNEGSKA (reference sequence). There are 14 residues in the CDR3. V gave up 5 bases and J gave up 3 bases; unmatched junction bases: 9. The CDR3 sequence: CSARRAGGDYGYTF. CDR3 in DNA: TGCAGTGCTCGCCGGGCAGGGGGAGACTATGGCTACACCTTC.

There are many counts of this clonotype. The CDR3 region is CASSLGLAGVNEQFF. CDR3 nucleotide sequence: TGCGCCAGCAGCCTGGGACTAGCGGGGGTCAATGAGCAGTTCTTC. This chain connects TRBV5-1 to TRBJ2-1; TRBD2 aligns across 14 bases. Germline lookup yields CDR1 SGHRS and CDR2 YFSETQ. CDR3 size: 15 residues. V lost 4 bases, J lost 6 bases, and 3 bases stayed unmatched. The full variable domain, in which reference TRBV5-1 and TRBJ2-1 provide the parts outside the CDR3, is KAGVTQTPRYLIKTRGQQVTLSCSPISGHRSVSWYQQTPGQGLQFLFEYFSETQRNKGNFPGRFSGRQFSNSRSEMNVSTLELGDSALYLCASSLGLAGVNEQFFGPGTRLTVL.

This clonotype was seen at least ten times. The CDR3 coding sequence is TGTGCCAGCGGGGGGGGAAGTGGCACAGATACGCAGTATTTT. Translation: CASGGGSGTDTQYF. This chain connects TRBV2 to TRBJ2-3, with TRBD2 matching over 7 bases. This CDR3 contains 14 residues. Per germline, CDR1 SNHLY and CDR2 FYNNEI. The trim removed 8 bases at V and 1 base at J, leaving 6 bases unmatched.

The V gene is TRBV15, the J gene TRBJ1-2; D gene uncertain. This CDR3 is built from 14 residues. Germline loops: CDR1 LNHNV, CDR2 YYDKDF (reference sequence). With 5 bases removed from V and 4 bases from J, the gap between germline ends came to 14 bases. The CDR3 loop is CATSGRLGGYGYTF. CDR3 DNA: TGTGCCACCAGCGGCCGACTGGGTGGCTATGGCTACACCTTC. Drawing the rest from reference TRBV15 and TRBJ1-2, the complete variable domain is DAMVIQNPRYQVTQFGKPVTLSCSQTLNHNVMYWYQQKSSQAPKLLFHYYDKDFNNEADTPDNFQSRRPNTSFCFLDIRSPGLGDTAMYLCATSGRLGGYGYTFGSGTRLTVV.

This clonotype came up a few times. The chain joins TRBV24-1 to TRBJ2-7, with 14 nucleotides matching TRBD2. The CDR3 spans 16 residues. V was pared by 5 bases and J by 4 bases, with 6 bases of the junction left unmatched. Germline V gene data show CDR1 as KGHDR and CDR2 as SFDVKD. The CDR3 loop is CATSGWTSGRTYEQYF. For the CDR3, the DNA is TGTGCCACCAGTGGTTGGACTAGCGGGAGGACTTACGAGCAGTACTTC.

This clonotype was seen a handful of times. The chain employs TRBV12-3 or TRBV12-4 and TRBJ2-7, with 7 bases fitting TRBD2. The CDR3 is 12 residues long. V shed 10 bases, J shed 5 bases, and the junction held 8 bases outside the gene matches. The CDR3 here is CAISHTSDEQYF. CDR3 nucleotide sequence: TGTGCCATATCTCATACTAGCGACGAGCAGTACTTC.

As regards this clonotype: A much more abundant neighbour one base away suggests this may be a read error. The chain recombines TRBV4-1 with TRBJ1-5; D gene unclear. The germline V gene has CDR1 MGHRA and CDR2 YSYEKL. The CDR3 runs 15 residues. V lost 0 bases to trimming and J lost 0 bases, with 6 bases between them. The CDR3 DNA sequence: TGCGCCAGCAGCCAAGATCCCTCTAGCAATCAGCCCCAGCATTTT. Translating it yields CASSQDPSSNQPQHF.

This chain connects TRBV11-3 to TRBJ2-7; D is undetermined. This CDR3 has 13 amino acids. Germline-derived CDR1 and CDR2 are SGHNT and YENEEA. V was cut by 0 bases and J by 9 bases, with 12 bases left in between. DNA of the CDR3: TGTGCCAGCAGCTTAGAGGGCGGAGTCGGGCAGTACTTC. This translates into CASSLEGGVGQYF. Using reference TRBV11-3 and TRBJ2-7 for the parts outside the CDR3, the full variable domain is EAGVVQSPRYKIIEKKQPVAFWCNPISGHNTLYWYLQNLGQGPELLIRYENEEAVDDSQLPKDRFSAERLKGVDSTLKIQPAELGDSAVYLCASSLEGGVGQYFGPGTRLTVT.

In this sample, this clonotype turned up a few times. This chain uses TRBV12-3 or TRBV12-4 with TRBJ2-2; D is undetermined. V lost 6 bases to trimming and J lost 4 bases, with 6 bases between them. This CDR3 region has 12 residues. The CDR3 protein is CASSYITGELFF. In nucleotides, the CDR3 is TGTGCCAGCAGCTATATCACCGGGGAGCTGTTTTTT.

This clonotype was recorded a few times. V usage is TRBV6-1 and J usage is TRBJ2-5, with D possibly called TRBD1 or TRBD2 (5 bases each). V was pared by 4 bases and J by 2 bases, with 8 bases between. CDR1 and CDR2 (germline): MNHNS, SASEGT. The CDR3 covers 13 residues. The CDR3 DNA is TGTGCCAGCAGTGTCGGGACGCAAGAGACCCAGTACTTC. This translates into CASSVGTQETQYF.

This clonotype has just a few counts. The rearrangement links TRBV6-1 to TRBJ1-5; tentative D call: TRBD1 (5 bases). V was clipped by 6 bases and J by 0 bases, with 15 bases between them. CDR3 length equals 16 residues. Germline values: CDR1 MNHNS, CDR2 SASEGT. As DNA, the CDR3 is TGTGCCAGCAGGCAGGGATGGGGGTATAGCAATCAGCCCCAGCATTTT. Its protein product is CASRQGWGYSNQPQHF.